This TCR beta chain originates from a study of cytotoxic CD8 clonotypes in ibrutinib-treated CLL. Clones were read by immunoSEQ multiplex PCR, and TCRdb kept only the in-frame ones, dropping some. Of more than 9,500 clones in the sample, approximately 67% were seen once. Between the trimmed V and J ends, which lost 5 bases and 0 bases, there was a span of 13 bases. The CDR3 length is 15 residues. Germline loops: CDR1 SGHDT, CDR2 YYEEEE. The sample was PBMCs, taken before ibrutinib treatment. This clonotype was sampled from a human donor with chronic lymphocytic leukemia. The V gene is TRBV5-6, the J gene TRBJ2-3; maybe TRBD2 (6 bases). CDR3: CASSNPRESTDTQYF. The DNA for the CDR3 is TGTGCCAGCAGTAATCCCCGGGAGAGCACAGATACGCAGTATTTT. Filled out from reference TRBV5-6 and TRBJ2-3, the complete variable domain reads DAGVTQSPTHLIKTRGQQVTLRCSPKSGHDTVSWYQQALGQGPQFIFQYYEEEERQRGNFPDRFSGHQFPNYSSELNVNALLLGDSALYLCASSNPRESTDTQYFGPGTRLTVL.